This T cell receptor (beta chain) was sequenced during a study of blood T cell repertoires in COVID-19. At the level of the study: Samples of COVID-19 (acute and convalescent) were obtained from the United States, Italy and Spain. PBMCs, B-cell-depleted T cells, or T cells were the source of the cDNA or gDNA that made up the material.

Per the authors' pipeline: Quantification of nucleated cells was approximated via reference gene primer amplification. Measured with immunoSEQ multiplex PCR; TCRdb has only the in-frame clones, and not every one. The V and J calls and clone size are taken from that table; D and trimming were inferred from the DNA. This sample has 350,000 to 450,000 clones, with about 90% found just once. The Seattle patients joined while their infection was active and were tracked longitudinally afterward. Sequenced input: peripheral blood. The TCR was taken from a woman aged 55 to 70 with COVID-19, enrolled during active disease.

The CDR3 loop reads CASTSTGVGNTIYF. CDR3 nucleotides: TGTGCCAGCACCTCTACAGGGGTCGGAAACACCATATATTTT. The V gene is TRBV6-6, the J gene TRBJ1-3; TRBD1 agrees at 7 bases. This CDR3 has 14 residues. Germline CDR1 is MNHNY and CDR2 is SVGAGI (reference sequence). Trimming cost V 7 bases and J 4 bases; bases outside gene matches: 7.